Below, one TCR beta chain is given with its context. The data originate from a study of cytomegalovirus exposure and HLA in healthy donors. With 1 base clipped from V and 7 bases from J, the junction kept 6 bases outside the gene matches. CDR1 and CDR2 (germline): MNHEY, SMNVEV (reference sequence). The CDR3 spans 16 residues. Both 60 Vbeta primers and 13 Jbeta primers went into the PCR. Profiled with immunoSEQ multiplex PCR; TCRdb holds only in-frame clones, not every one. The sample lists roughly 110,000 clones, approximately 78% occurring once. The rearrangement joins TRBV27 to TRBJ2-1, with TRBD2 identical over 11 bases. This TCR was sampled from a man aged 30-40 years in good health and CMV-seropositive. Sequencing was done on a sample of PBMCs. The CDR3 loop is CASSLFASGRRNEQFF. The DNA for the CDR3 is TGTGCCAGCAGTTTATTCGCTAGCGGGAGGAGGAATGAGCAGTTCTTC.